This TCR beta chain was retrieved from a study of cytomegalovirus exposure and HLA in healthy donors. PCR amplification relied on 60 Vbeta primers (plus 13 Jbeta primers). Generated by immunoSEQ multiplex PCR, the TCRdb table keeps only in-frame clones and is missing some. The sample comprises about 130,000 clones, over 70% of which are singletons, and under 4.5% rests with the top ten. Points on this clone: Its matching antigen is unknown.

The study, taken as a whole, reports: Per published reports, the classifier diagnosed cytomegalovirus status with high specificity and sensitivity. As a later analysis showed, several of the most significant clusters appeared to be linked to common viral pathogens. Immune exposure data for these donors was limited to CMV serostatus.

With 7 bases removed from V and 4 bases from J, the gap between germline ends came to 19 bases. Germline CDR1 reads MNHNS; CDR2 reads SASEGT. The CDR3 spans 15 residues. The chain has TRBV6-1 and TRBJ2-5; D may be TRBD2 (6 bases). The TCR was taken from a man in his late teens or twenties in good health and CMV-seropositive. The sequenced sample was PBMCs. This CDR3 is CASTPPLAMRETQYF. CDR3 in DNA: TGTGCCAGCACCCCACCCCTAGCGATGAGAGAGACCCAGTACTTC.